This TCR beta chain was identified in a study of lymphopenia after photon versus proton radiotherapy. Study-wide findings and caveats: Post-nadir TCR diversity decline inversely tracked overall survival among those who died. Photon-treated patients lost naive T cells and TCR diversity; proton-treated stayed stable. Better survival with proton therapy was suggested as possible, not demonstrated. Oligoclonal CD8+ Temra expansion after nadir drove photon patients' diversity drop.

This clone was observed once. Its specificity is not known. TCRdb keeps only in-frame clones here, not all; method: immunoSEQ multiplex PCR. In the table there are 55,000 to 70,000 clones, over 70% of which are singletons. V gave up 0 bases and J gave up 4 bases, with 10 bases separating them. Looked up from germline, CDR1 is LGHNA and CDR2 is YSLEER. The length of the CDR3 is 15 residues. The TCR comes from a man older than 75 with esophageal cancer. The chain joins TRBV4-3 to TRBJ2-1, with D possibly matching TRBD2 (5 bases). The input for sequencing was peripheral blood, taken from a patient treated with proton-based radiotherapy. DNA of the CDR3: TGCGCCAGCAGCCAAGAATCCGGGAATTACAATGAGCAGTTCTTC. As protein: CASSQESGNYNEQFF.